A selection of T cell receptor beta chains follows, all from one sample in a study of cytomegalovirus exposure and HLA in healthy donors. TCRdb's table, derived via immunoSEQ multiplex PCR, lists solely in-frame clones and lacks some. There are 120,000 or so clones in the sample; 81% occur only once, and roughly 4.1% lies in the top ten. The specimen sequenced was PBMCs. The receptors were gathered from a young man in good health and CMV-seropositive. CDR3s include the opening cysteine and the closing phenylalanine or tryptophan. Each record gives: V gene, D gene, J gene, clone size, CDR3 protein, CDR3 DNA. D genes are given only for firm matches. For some rows the clone size is stated as once, few or many, or as a class when expanded; others skip it.

TRBV4-3	TRBD2	TRBJ2-1	NA	CASSQESASGSEQFF	TGCGCCAGCAGCCAAGAAAGCGCTAGCGGGAGTGAGCAGTTCTTC
TRBV7-6	TRBD1	TRBJ1-1	NA	CASSLAGQGTEAFF	TGTGCCAGCAGCTTAGCGGGACAGGGGACTGAAGCTTTCTTT
TRBV5-8	NA	TRBJ1-1	few	CASSSSGRTEAFF	TGTGCCAGCAGCTCCTCAGGGAGGACTGAAGCTTTCTTT
TRBV15	NA	TRBJ1-1	NA	CATSSGGLMNTEAFF	TGTGCCACCAGCAGTGGGGGCCTTATGAACACTGAAGCTTTCTTT
TRBV7-8	NA	TRBJ2-5	few	CASSPSSLGRETQYF	TGTGCCAGCAGCCCCAGCTCGTTGGGGCGGGAGACCCAGTACTTC
TRBV6-5	NA	TRBJ1-2	NA	CASSLQGGYGYTF	TGTGCCAGCAGTCTACAGGGTGGATATGGCTACACCTTC
TRBV5-6	NA	TRBJ1-1	NA	CASSLRGRNTEAFF	TGTGCCAGCAGCCTCCGGGGGAGGAACACTGAAGCTTTCTTT
TRBV30	NA	TRBJ1-2	NA	CAWSGQAYGYTF	TGTGCCTGGAGTGGTCAGGCTTATGGCTACACCTTC
TRBV21-1	NA	TRBJ1-5	NA	CASSKVIQGAGQPQHF	TGTGCCAGCAGCAAAGTAATACAGGGGGCAGGGCAGCCCCAGCATTTT
TRBV6-4	TRBD1	TRBJ1-4	once	CASSVSGGINEKLFF	TGTGCCAGCAGCGTCTCAGGGGGTATTAATGAAAAACTGTTTTTT
TRBV4-1	TRBD1	TRBJ1-2	NA	CASSHLRSGGEYGYTF	TGCGCCAGCAGCCACTTGCGGTCAGGGGGCGAGTATGGCTACACCTTC
TRBV5-4	TRBD1	TRBJ2-7	NA	CASSFIGTVHEQYF	TGTGCCAGCAGCTTCATCGGGACAGTCCACGAGCAGTACTTC
TRBV30	NA	TRBJ1-5	NA	CAWSVTHSNQPQHF	TGTGCCTGGAGTGTAACTCATAGCAATCAGCCCCAGCATTTT
TRBV13	NA	TRBJ2-2	NA	CASSLGRSLGELFF	TGTGCCAGCAGCTTAGGGAGAAGTCTAGGGGAGCTGTTTTTT
TRBV7-2	NA	TRBJ2-5	few	CASSPQGVAGRETQYF	TGTGCCAGCAGTCCGCAGGGGGTAGCGGGACGGGAGACCCAGTACTTC
TRBV25-1	TRBD1	TRBJ1-1	NA	CASNRGFNTEAFF	TGTGCCAGCAACAGGGGGTTCAACACTGAAGCTTTCTTT
TRBV2	NA	TRBJ2-3	once	CASSDRGRAFTDTQYF	TGTGCCAGCAGTGACAGGGGCAGGGCTTTCACAGATACGCAGTATTTT
TRBV4-2	NA	TRBJ1-6	few	CASSQDSGQPNSPLHF	TGTGCCAGCAGCCAAGATTCTGGACAGCCGAATTCACCCCTCCACTTT
TRBV11-3	NA	TRBJ1-1	NA	CASSLDNREAFF	TGTGCCAGCAGCTTAGACAATAGAGAAGCTTTCTTT
TRBV4-3	TRBD1	TRBJ2-7	NA	CASSQHRPGQGSEYEQYF	TGCGCCAGCAGCCAACATCGGCCGGGACAGGGCTCGGAGTACGAGCAGTACTTC
TRBV4-2	NA	TRBJ1-2	NA	CASSQYTDSYYGYTF	TGTGCCAGCAGCCAATACACGGACAGCTACTATGGCTACACCTTC
TRBV27	TRBD2	TRBJ2-1	NA	CASTELGTSGSGGGGNEQFF	TGTGCCAGCACCGAACTTGGGACTAGCGGGAGTGGGGGCGGGGGGAATGAGCAGTTCTTC
TRBV27	TRBD1	TRBJ1-1	NA	CASSLRGPGTEAFF	TGTGCCAGCAGTTTGAGGGGGCCTGGCACTGAAGCTTTCTTT
TRBV27	TRBD2	TRBJ2-1	NA	CASSFLTPGLAGVGNEQFF	TGTGCCAGCAGTTTCCTCACCCCGGGACTAGCGGGAGTGGGGAATGAGCAGTTCTTC
TRBV13	TRBD2	TRBJ2-7	few	CASSSRRTSGSYEQYF	TGTGCCAGCAGCTCACGCAGGACTAGCGGATCCTACGAGCAGTACTTC